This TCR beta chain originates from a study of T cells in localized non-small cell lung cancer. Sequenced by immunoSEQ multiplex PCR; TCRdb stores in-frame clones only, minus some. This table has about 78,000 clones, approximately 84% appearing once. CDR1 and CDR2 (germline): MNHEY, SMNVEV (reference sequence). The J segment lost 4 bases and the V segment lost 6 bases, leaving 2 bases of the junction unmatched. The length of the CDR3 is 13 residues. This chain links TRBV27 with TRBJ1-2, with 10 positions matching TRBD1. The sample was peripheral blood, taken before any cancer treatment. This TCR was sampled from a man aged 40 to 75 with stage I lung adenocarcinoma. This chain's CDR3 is CASRGQGGYGYTF. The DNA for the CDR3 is TGTGCCAGCAGAGGACAGGGGGGCTATGGCTACACCTTC.